One TCR beta chain is described in this entry. Generated by immunoSEQ multiplex PCR, the TCRdb table keeps only in-frame clones and is missing some. The sample lists about 120,000 clones; around 83% were seen once. The source of the sample is a study of blood T cell repertoires in COVID-19. Study in general: PBMCs, B-cell-depleted T cells, or T cells provided the cDNA or gDNA that made up the material.

Sequenced sample: peripheral blood. This receptor was identified in a man aged 60 to 69 with acute or convalescent COVID-19.

The CDR3 region is CASSWRGSGNTIYF. The CDR3 DNA is TGTGCCAGCAGTTGGAGGGGCTCAGGAAACACCATATATTTT. The V call is TRBV28, the J call TRBJ1-3, with a possible D match to TRBD1 (5 bases). V was pared by 4 bases and J by 4 bases, with 11 bases between. CDR1 is MDHEN, CDR2 SYDVKM, per germline. This CDR3 region has 14 residues.